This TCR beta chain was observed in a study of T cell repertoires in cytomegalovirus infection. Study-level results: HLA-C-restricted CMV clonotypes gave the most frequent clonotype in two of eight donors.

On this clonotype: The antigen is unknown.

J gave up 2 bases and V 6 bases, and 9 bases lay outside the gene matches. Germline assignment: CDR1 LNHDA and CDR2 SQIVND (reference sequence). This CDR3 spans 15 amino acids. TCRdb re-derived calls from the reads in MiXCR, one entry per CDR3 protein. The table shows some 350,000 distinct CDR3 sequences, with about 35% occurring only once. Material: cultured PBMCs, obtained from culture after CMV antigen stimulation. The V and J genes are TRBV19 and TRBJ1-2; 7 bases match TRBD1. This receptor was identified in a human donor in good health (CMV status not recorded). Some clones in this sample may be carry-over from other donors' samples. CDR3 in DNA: TGTGCCAGTAGACCAAGACAGGGCCCCAACTATGGCTACACCTTC. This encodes CASRPRQGPNYGYTF.